This T cell receptor (beta chain) was recorded in a study of cytomegalovirus exposure and HLA in healthy donors. Points from the study as a whole: Near-uniform donor sequencing depth was presumed by presence/absence analyses.

Primers included in the PCR were 60 Vbeta and 13 Jbeta primers. Assay used: immunoSEQ multiplex PCR; TCRdb lists only in-frame clones, some missing. Here the sample spans about 78,000 clones, approximately 80% being singletons. Germline CDR1 reads MNHEY; CDR2 reads SMNVEV (reference sequence). The V end was cut by 0 bases, the J end by 2 bases, with 8 bases between. The CDR3 has 15 amino acids. About this clone itself: Its antigen is as yet unknown.

The sample comprised PBMCs. The source of this sequence is a man in his fifties in good health and CMV-seropositive. V usage is TRBV27 and J usage is TRBJ1-5; D gene uncertain. CDR3 sequence (DNA): TGTGCCAGCAGTTTATCCTACGGAGGCAATCAGCCCCAGCATTTT. Its protein is CASSLSYGGNQPQHF.